Below, 2 T cell receptor beta chains from the same sample are listed, as sequenced in a study of OX40 agonist ivuxolimab in advanced cancers. Here immunoSEQ multiplex PCR was the method, and the copy in TCRdb shows in-frame clones only, minus some. The sample holds about 34,000 clones, under 80% seen once. The sequenced sample was CD4+ or CD8+ T cells sorted from blood, obtained in a trial of the OX40 agonist ivuxolimab. These receptors all stem from an adult with an advanced solid tumor such as melanoma, head and neck, liver or kidney cancer.

V gene TRBV4-1 combines with J gene TRBJ1-1, with a possible D match to TRBD1 (6 bases). The ends were cut back, 6 bases at V and 1 base at J, with 12 bases in the middle. The CDR3 is 14 amino acids. Germline CDR1 is MGHRA and CDR2 is YSYEKL. CDR3 protein: CASRITGTNTEAFF. CDR3 sequence (DNA): TGCGCCAGCAGGATAACAGGGACGAACACTGAAGCTTTCTTT.

The rearrangement uses TRBV19 and TRBJ2-2, with 11 bases identical to TRBD2. From germline, CDR1 is LNHDA and CDR2 SQIVND (reference sequence). The CDR3 is made up of 15 amino acids. V gave up 7 bases and J gave up 2 bases; unmatched junction bases: 3. CDR3 region: CASILAGGNTGELFF. CDR3 nucleotides: TGTGCCAGTATCCTAGCGGGGGGAAACACCGGGGAGCTGTTTTTT.